This TCR beta chain was captured in a study of patients and donors after allogeneic stem cell transplantation. TCRdb called the RT-PCR reads again in MiXCR, with one record for every CDR3 protein. Here the sample spans 410,000 or so distinct CDR3 sequences, 16% being singletons. The table lists this clonotype with many counts. Germline CDR1 and CDR2: MNHEY and SVGAGI. The CDR3 is 15 residues long. The ends were cut back, 2 bases at V and 4 bases at J, with 11 bases in the middle. The chain links TRBV6-5 to TRBJ2-2; D is possibly TRBD1 (5 bases). The sequencing input was blood, either unsorted or a sorted T cell fraction (not recorded which). The TCR sequence derives from a human donor who was either an allogeneic HSCT recipient or a stem cell or donor lymphocyte infusion donor (not recorded which). It is not recorded whose cells these are; they may come from a transplant donor. CDR3: CASSYGRVSTGELFF. Here the CDR3 DNA reads TGTGCCAGCAGTTACGGCAGGGTTTCCACCGGGGAGCTGTTTTTT.